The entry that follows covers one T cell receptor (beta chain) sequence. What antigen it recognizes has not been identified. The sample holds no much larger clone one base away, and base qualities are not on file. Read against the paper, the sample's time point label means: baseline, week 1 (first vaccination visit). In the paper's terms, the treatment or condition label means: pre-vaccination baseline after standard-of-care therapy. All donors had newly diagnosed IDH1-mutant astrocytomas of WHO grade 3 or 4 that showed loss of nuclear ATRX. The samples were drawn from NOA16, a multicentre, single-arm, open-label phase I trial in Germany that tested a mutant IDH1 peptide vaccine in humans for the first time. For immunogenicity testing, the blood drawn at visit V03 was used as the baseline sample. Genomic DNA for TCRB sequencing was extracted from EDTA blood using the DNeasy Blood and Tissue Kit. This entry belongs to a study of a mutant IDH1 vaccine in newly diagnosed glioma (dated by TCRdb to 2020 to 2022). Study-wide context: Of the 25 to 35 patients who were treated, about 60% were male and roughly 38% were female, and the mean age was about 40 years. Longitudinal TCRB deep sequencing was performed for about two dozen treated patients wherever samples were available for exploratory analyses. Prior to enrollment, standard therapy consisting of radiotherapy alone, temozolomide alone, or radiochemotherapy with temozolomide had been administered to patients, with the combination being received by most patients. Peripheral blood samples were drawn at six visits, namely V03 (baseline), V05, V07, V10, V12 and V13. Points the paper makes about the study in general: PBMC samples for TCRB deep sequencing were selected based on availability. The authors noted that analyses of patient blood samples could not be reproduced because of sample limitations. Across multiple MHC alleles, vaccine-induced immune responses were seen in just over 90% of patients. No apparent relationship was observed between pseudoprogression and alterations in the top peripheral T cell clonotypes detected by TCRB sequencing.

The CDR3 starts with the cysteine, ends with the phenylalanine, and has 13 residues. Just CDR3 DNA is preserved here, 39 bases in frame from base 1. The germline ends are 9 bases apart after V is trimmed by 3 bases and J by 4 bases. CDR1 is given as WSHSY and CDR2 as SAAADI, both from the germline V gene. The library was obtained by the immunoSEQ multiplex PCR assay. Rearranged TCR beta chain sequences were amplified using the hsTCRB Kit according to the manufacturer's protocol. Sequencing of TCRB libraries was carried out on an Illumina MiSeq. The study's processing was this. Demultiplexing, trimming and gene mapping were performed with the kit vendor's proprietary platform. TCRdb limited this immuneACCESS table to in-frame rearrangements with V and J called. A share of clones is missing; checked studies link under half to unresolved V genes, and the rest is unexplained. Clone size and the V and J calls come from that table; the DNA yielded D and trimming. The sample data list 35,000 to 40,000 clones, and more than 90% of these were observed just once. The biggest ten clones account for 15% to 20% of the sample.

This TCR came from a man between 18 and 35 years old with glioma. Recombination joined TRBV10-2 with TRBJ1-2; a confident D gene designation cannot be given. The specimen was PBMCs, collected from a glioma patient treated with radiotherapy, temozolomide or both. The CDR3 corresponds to CASSDRAGYGYTF. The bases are TGCGCCAGCAGTGATCGGGCGGGCTATGGCTACACCTTC.